The 7 T cell receptor beta chains listed next were all sequenced from one sample in a study of blood T cell repertoires in COVID-19. The repertoire was sequenced with immunoSEQ multiplex PCR; TCRdb's copy has only in-frame clones and lacks some. The data contain around 50,000 clones, more than 75% of them seen just once; the ten biggest clones take up around a tenth. The sample comprised peripheral blood. These receptors all come from a man aged 45-60 years with active COVID-19.

The genes are TRBV7-2 and TRBJ2-1, with 8 bases identical to TRBD2. J lost 7 bases, V lost 5 bases, and 13 bases had no gene match. This CDR3 comprises 16 residues. Per germline, CDR1 SGHTA and CDR2 FQGNSA. The CDR3 DNA follows: TGTGCCAGCAGCCCGGGGGGGGTCTCGTCGTATAATGAGCAGTTCTTC. This gives the protein CASSPGGVSSYNEQFF.

The chain employs TRBV7-6 and TRBJ2-3, with D perhaps matching TRBD2 (7 bases). The CDR3 length is 16 residues. V dropped 4 bases and J dropped 2 bases, with 16 bases sitting between them. Germline V gives CDR1 SGHVS, CDR2 FNYEAQ. CDR3 in amino acids: CASSSLRGRSTDTQYF. CDR3 sequence (DNA): TGTGCCAGCAGCTCCCTGCGGGGGCGCTCCACAGATACGCAGTATTTT.

This chain connects TRBV10-1 to TRBJ2-5; TRBD2 aligns across 10 bases. V was pared by 0 bases and J by 1 base, with 5 bases of the junction left unmatched. This CDR3 region has 17 residues. The germline V gene encodes CDR1 WNHNN and CDR2 SYGVQD (reference sequence). The CDR3 DNA reads as TGCGCCAGCAGTGAGTCAGTCCTAGCGGGGGCCCAAGAGACCCAGTACTTC. This codes for CASSESVLAGAQETQYF.

This chain uses TRBV25-1 with TRBJ2-7; the D gene is possibly TRBD1 (8 bases). Trimming removed 6 bases at V and 6 bases at J, with 18 bases between. The CDR3 extends over 14 amino acids. The germline V gene encodes CDR1 MGHDK and CDR2 SYGVNS. This CDR3 reads CASRGGTGEPEQYF. As DNA, the CDR3 is TGTGCCAGCAGGGGGGGGACAGGTGAACCCGAGCAGTACTTC.

This chain joins TRBV28 and TRBJ2-5; 7 bases match TRBD2. The CDR3 has 13 residues. J was trimmed by 5 bases and V by 6 bases; bases with no gene match: 6. Looked up from germline, CDR1 is MDHEN and CDR2 is SYDVKM. The CDR3 nucleotides read TGTGCCAGCAGGAGTAAGGGAGGGGAGACCCAGTACTTC. It specifies CASRSKGGETQYF.

V gene TRBV29-1 combines with J gene TRBJ1-1; possible D gene TRBD1, 6 bases. This CDR3 has 14 residues. Germline loops: CDR1 SQVTM, CDR2 ANQGSEA. Between the trimmed V and J ends, which lost 5 bases and 3 bases, there was a span of 16 bases. CDR3 protein: CSVHREGVDTEAFF. The CDR3 bases are TGCAGCGTTCACAGGGAGGGAGTTGACACTGAAGCTTTCTTT.

This chain uses TRBV7-9 with TRBJ1-2, with TRBD1 identical over 8 bases. This CDR3 contains 14 residues. V lost 7 bases and J lost 8; bases outside the gene matches: 12. Germline V gives CDR1 SEHNR, CDR2 FQNEAQ (reference sequence). CDR3 protein: CASNSDREGGGYTF. CDR3 DNA sequence: TGTGCCAGCAACTCGGACAGGGAAGGTGGGGGCTACACCTTC.